The 12 T cell receptor beta chains below all came from one sample that was sequenced in a study of T cells in Graves' hyperthyroidism and ophthalmopathy. Authors of the study amplified TCR beta CDR3 regions from RNA transcripts. The TCR CDR3 was amplified in a first-round RT-PCR using the HTBI primer set. TCRdb fed the multiplex PCR reads into MiXCR, producing one record per CDR3 protein. Of approximately 400,000 distinct CDR3 sequences listed, approximately 19% are singletons. Material for sequencing was blood. The receptors originated from a woman under 30 with Graves' hyperthyroidism.

The chain carries TRBV11-2 and TRBJ2-5, with D unresolved. The CDR3 spans 15 residues. Trimming removed 0 bases at V and 4 bases at J, with 12 bases between. Germline assignment: CDR1 SGHAT and CDR2 FQNNGV. Here the CDR3 DNA reads TGTGCCAGCAGCTTAGATCGCGACTCTACAGAGACCCAGTACTTC. Its protein product is CASSLDRDSTETQYF.

This clonotype has more than one count but fewer than ten. The genes are TRBV5-1 and TRBJ2-2; D might be TRBD2 (5 bases). Looked up from germline, CDR1 is SGHRS and CDR2 is YFSETQ. V was pared by 3 bases and J by 8 bases, with 8 bases between. The CDR3 is made up of 12 amino acids. CDR3 sequence reads: CASSSSGGELFF. CDR3 bases: TGCGCCAGCAGCTCGAGCGGTGGGGAGCTGTTTTTT.

This clonotype was observed many times. The gene calls are TRBV20-1 and TRBJ2-5; 9 nucleotides match TRBD2. J lost 2 bases, V lost 5 bases, and 9 bases had no gene match. This CDR3 has 15 amino acids. The V gene's germline CDR1 is DFQATT and CDR2 SNEGSKA (reference sequence). In nucleotides, the CDR3 is TGCAGTGCTCGCAGACTAGCGGAGATTCAAGAGACCCAGTACTTC. This gives the protein CSARRLAEIQETQYF.

CDR3 sequence (DNA): TGTGCCAGCAGTTTAGTGGCAGTCAATCAGCCCCAGCATTTT. It translates to CASSLVAVNQPQHF. The chain recombines TRBV12-3 or TRBV12-4 with TRBJ1-5; no definite D call. The CDR3 covers 14 residues. The V gene lost 1 base and the J gene lost 3 bases, with 7 bases spanning the gap.

There are many counts of this clonotype. The chain recombines TRBV12-3 or TRBV12-4 with TRBJ2-7, with 10 bases that match TRBD2. This CDR3 comprises 15 residues. After removal of 6 bases from V and 0 bases from J, the junction contained 5 bases not matched to a gene. CDR3 DNA sequence: TGTGCCAGCAGCAAACTAGCGGGGCACTCCTACGAGCAGTACTTC. It yields the protein CASSKLAGHSYEQYF.

The chain employs TRBV20-1 and TRBJ2-5; no firm D call. The CDR3 sequence is 14 residues long. Germline V gene sequence: CDR1 DFQATT, CDR2 SNEGSKA (reference sequence). Trimming removed 3 bases from V and 5 bases from J, with 16 bases in between. The CDR3 is CSASVSVSSETQYF. The CDR3 DNA is TGCAGTGCTAGTGTATCGGTCAGTTCGGAGACCCAGTACTTC.

This clonotype was counted a few times. The gene calls are TRBV9 and TRBJ1-3; D remains unclear. Germline V gene lookup returns CDR1 SGDLS and CDR2 YYNGEE. The CDR3 spans 13 residues. V was cut by 5 bases and J by 3 bases, with 9 bases left in between. The CDR3 bases are TGTGCCAGCAGTGATGGGGTTGGAAACACCATATATTTT. This codes for CASSDGVGNTIYF.

This clonotype was seen ten or more times. V gene TRBV7-3 combines with J gene TRBJ2-6, with D perhaps TRBD2 (6 bases). The germline CDR1 and CDR2 sequences are SGHTA and FQGTGA. This CDR3 spans 13 amino acids. V lost 5 bases and J 9 bases, leaving 11 bases between the germline ends. CDR3 bases: TGTGCCAGCAGCCCGGGGGAGGTCAACGTCCTGACTTTC. Its protein product is CASSPGEVNVLTF.

The chain combines TRBV7-8 with TRBJ1-2, with D hard to call. The CDR3 sequence is 12 residues long. The V gene lost 5 bases and the J gene lost 7 bases, with 11 bases spanning the gap. Per germline, CDR1 SGHVS and CDR2 FQNEAQ. This chain's CDR3 is CASSDDVIGYTF. As DNA, the CDR3 is TGTGCCAGCAGCGATGACGTAATTGGCTACACCTTC.

This clonotype was found many times. The genes are TRBV4-2 and TRBJ2-7; D is possibly TRBD2 (6 bases). The V and J ends lost 3 bases and 3 bases respectively, with 21 bases between them. The germline CDR1 and CDR2 sequences are LGHNA and YNFKEQ. The CDR3 covers 17 residues. The CDR3 loop is CASSQILRGTSYYEQYF. The DNA for the CDR3 is TGTGCCAGCAGCCAGATCCTTCGGGGGACGTCTTACTACGAGCAGTACTTC.

This clonotype has just a few counts. This rearrangement joins TRBV4-1 to TRBJ1-2, with D maybe TRBD1 (5 bases). The V gene lost 3 bases and the J gene lost 5 bases, with 19 bases spanning the gap. The CDR3 has 16 amino acids. Germline assignment: CDR1 MGHRA and CDR2 YSYEKL. CDR3 sequence (DNA): TGCGCCAGCAGCCAGAGTGAGGGGTACGGGGATTATGGCTACACCTTC. It translates to CASSQSEGYGDYGYTF.

This clonotype was seen repeatedly, ten times or more. The chain links TRBV7-8 to TRBJ2-5, with 7 bases that match TRBD2. Trimming at V came to 1 base and at J to 2 bases, leaving 7 bases not matched to a gene. The germline V gene has CDR1 SGHVS and CDR2 FQNEAQ. The CDR3 runs 16 residues. In DNA form, the CDR3 reads TGTGCCAGCAGCTTAGAACGGTCTAGCGGTCAAGAGACCCAGTACTTC. Translation: CASSLERSSGQETQYF.